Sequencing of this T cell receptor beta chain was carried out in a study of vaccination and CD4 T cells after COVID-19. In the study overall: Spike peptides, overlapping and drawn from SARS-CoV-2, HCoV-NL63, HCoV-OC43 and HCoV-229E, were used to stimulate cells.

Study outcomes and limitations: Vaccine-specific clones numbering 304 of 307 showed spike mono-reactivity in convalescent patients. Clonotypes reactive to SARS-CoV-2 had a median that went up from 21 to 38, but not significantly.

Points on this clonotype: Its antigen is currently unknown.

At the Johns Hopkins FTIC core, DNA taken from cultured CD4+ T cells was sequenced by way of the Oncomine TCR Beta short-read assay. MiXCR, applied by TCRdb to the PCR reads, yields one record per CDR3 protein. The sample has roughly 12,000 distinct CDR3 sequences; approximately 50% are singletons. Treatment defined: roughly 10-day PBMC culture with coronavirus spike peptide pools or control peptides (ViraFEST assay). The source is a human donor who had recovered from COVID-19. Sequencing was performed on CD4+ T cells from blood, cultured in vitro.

DNA of the CDR3: TGCAGTGCTAGACTGACCCCGACAGGGTATGAGCAGTACTTC. Translated, it gives CSARLTPTGYEQYF. The chain couples TRBV20-1 to TRBJ2-7; 7 positions agree with TRBD1. Germline loops: CDR1 DFQATT, CDR2 SNEGSKA (reference sequence). After removal of 2 bases from V and 7 bases from J, the junction contained 11 bases not matched to a gene. The CDR3 sequence is 14 residues long.